These 2 T cell receptor beta chains were sequenced from one sample in a study of shared clonotypes between healthy human individuals. Here immunoSEQ multiplex PCR was the method, and the copy in TCRdb shows in-frame clones only, minus some. The sample lists about 2,200,000 clones; more than 85% were seen once. CD45RO negativity and positive selection for CCR7 defined naive CD8 cells, a population that excluded terminally differentiated effector memory CD45RA+ cells. Specimen: naive CD8+ T cells from PBMCs. All receptors come from a man younger than 35 in good health. Some clones in this sample may be carry-over from other donors' samples.

About this clone itself: This sample includes further DNA sequences coding for the same CDR3. J is TRBJ1-2 and V is TRBV27; 10 bases fit TRBD1. CDR1 is MNHEY, CDR2 SMNVEV, per germline (reference sequence). The CDR3 has 14 residues. V lost 4 bases and J lost 4; bases outside the gene matches: 3. CDR3 loop: CASSSTGGFYGYTF. In nucleotides, the CDR3 is TGTGCCAGCAGTTCGACAGGGGGCTTCTATGGCTACACCTTC.

The J gene is TRBJ1-2, the V gene TRBV27, with D perhaps TRBD1 (5 bases). There are 14 residues in the CDR3. In germline, CDR1 is MNHEY, CDR2 SMNVEV (reference sequence). V was trimmed by 5 bases and J by 1 base, leaving 11 bases between them. DNA of the CDR3: TGTGCCAGCAGTGGATGGGGGGGTAACTATGGCTACACCTTC. As protein: CASSGWGGNYGYTF.